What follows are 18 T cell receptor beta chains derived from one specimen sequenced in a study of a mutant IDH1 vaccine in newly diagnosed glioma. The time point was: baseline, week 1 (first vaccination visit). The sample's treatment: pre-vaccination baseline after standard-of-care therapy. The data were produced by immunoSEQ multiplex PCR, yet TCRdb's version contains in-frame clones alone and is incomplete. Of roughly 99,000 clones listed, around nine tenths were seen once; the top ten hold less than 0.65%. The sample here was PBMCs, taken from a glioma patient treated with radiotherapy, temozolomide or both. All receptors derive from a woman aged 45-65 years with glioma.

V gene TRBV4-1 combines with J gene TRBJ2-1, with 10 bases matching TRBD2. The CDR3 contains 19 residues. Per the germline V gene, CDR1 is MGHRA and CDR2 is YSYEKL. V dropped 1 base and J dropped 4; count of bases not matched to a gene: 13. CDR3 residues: CASSQARRGHSGRYNEQFF. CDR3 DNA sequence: TGCGCCAGCAGCCAAGCACGCCGGGGGCATAGCGGGAGGTACAATGAGCAGTTCTTC.

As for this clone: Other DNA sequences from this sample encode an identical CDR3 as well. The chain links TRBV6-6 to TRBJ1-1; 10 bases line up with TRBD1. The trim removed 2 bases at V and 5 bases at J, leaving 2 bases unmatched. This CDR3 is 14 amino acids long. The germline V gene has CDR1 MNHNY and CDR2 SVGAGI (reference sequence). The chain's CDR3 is CASSYDRGRTEAFF. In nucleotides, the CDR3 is TGTGCCAGCAGTTACGACAGGGGGCGTACTGAAGCTTTCTTT.

CDR3 sequence reads: CASSGAGHSLGAEAFF. In DNA, the CDR3 is TGTGCCAGTAGTGGGGCGGGACACTCCTTGGGAGCTGAAGCTTTCTTT. The chain links TRBV19 to TRBJ1-1; tentative D call: TRBD1 (6 bases). V gave up 5 bases and J gave up 6 bases, with 22 bases separating them. CDR3 length equals 16 residues. CDR1 is LNHDA and CDR2 is SQIVND in the germline V gene (reference sequence). Variable domain in full (rest from reference TRBV19 and TRBJ1-1): DGGITQSPKYLFRKEGQNVTLSCEQNLNHDAMYWYRQDPGQGLRLIYYSQIVNDFQKGDIAEGYSVSREKKESFPLTVTSAQKNPTAFYLCASSGAGHSLGAEAFFGQGTRLTVV.

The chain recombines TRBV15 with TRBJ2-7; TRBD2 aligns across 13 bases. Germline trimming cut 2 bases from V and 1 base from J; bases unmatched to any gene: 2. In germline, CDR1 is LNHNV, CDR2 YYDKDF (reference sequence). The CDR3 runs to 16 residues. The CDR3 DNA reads TGTGCCACCAGCAGAACTAGCGGGAGGGGGTCCTACGAGCAGTACTTC. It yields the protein CATSRTSGRGSYEQYF.

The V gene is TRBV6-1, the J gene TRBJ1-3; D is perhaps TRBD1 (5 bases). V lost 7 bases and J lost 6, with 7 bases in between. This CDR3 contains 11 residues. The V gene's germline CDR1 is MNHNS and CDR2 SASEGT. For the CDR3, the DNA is TGTGCCAGCATGGGGGAAAACACCATATATTTT. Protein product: CASMGENTIYF.

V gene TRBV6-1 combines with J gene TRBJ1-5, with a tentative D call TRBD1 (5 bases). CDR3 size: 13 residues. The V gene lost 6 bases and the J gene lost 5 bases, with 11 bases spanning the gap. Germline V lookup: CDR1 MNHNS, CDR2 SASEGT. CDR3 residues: CASRGPGDQPQHF. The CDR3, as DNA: TGTGCCAGCAGGGGGCCGGGTGATCAGCCCCAGCATTTT.

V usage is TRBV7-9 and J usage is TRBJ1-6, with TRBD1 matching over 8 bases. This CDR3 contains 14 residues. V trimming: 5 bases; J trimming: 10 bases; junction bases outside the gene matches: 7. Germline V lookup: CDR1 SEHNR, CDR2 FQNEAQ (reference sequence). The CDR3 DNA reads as TGTGCCAGCAGCGCGGACAGGGCTGGATCACCCCTCCACTTT. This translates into CASSADRAGSPLHF.

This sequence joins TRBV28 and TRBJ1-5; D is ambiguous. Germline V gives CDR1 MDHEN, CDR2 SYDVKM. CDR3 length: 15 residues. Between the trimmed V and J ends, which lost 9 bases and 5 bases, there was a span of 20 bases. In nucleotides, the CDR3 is TGTGCCAGTTTTCCGCGGGCCAAACTCCATCAGCCCCAGCATTTT. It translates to CASFPRAKLHQPQHF.

CDR3 DNA sequence: TGTGCCAGCAGGAGACAGGGAGGTTACAATCAGCCCCAGCATTTT. Translation gives CASRRQGGYNQPQHF. This chain links TRBV28 with TRBJ1-5; 7 positions agree with TRBD1. The V segment lost 6 bases and the J segment 3 bases; nucleotides outside the gene matches: 8. Per germline, CDR1 MDHEN and CDR2 SYDVKM. This CDR3 contains 15 residues.

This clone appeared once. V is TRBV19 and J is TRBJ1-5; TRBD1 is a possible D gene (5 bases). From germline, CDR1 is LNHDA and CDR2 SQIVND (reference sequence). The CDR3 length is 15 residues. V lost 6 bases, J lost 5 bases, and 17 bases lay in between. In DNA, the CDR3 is TGTGCCAGTAGAAAGTTCAGGGAATCGGATCAGCCCCAGCATTTT. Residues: CASRKFRESDQPQHF.

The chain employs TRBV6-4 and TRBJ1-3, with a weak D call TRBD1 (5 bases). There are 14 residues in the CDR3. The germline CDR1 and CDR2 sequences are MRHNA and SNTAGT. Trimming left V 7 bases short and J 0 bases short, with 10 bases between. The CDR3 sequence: CASKATASGNTIYF. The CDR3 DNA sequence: TGTGCCAGCAAGGCGACAGCCTCTGGAAACACCATATATTTT.

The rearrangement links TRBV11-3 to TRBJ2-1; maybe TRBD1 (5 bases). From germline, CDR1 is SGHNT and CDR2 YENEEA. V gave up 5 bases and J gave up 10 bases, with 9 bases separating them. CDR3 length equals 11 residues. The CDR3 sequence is CASSRGHEQFF. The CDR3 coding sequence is TGTGCCAGCAGCAGGGGCCACGAGCAGTTCTTC.

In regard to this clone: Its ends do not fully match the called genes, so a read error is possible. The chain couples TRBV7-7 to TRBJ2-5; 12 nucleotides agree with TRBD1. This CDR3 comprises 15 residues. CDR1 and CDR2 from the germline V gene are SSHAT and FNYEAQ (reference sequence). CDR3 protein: CASSLGTGGIETQYF. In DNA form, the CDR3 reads TGTGCTAGCAGCTTAGGGACAGGGGGCATAGAGACCCAGTACTTC.

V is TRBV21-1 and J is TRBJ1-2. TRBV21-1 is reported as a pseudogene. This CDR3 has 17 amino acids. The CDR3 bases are TGTGCCAGCAGCCCCGGGAGGTTGGGGGGTTTTGGATATGGCTACACCTTC. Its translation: CASSPGRLGGFGYGYTF.

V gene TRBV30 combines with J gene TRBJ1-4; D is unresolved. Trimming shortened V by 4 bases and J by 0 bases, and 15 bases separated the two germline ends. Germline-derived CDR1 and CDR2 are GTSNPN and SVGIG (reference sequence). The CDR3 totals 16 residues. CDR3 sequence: CAWTPWEDATNEKLFF. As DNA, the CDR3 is TGTGCCTGGACCCCTTGGGAAGACGCAACTAATGAAAAACTGTTTTTT.

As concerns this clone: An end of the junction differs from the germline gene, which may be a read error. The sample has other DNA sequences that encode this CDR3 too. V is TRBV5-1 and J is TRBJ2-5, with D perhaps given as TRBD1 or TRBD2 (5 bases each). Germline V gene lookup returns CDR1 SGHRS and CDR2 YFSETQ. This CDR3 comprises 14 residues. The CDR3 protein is CASSLAGAQETQYF. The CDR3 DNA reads TGCGCCAGCAGTTTGGCCGGGGCCCAAGAGACCCAGTACTTC.

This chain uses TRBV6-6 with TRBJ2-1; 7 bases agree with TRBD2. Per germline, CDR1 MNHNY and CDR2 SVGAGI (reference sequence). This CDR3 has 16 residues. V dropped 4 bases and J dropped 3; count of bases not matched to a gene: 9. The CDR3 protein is CASSSGGGNFYNEQFF. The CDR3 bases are TGTGCCAGCAGTTCTGGGGGAGGGAATTTCTACAATGAGCAGTTCTTC.

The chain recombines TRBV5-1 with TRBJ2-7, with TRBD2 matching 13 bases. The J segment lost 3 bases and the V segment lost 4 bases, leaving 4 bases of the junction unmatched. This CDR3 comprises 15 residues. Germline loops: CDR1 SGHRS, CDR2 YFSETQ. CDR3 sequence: CASSRTSGSIYEQYF. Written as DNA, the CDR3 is TGCGCCAGCAGCAGGACTAGCGGGAGTATCTACGAGCAGTACTTC. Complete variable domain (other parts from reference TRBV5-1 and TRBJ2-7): KAGVTQTPRYLIKTRGQQVTLSCSPISGHRSVSWYQQTPGQGLQFLFEYFSETQRNKGNFPGRFSGRQFSNSRSEMNVSTLELGDSALYLCASSRTSGSIYEQYFGPGTRLTVT.